The 30 T cell receptor beta chains below all came from one sample that was sequenced in a study of T cells in Graves' hyperthyroidism and ophthalmopathy. Using RNA transcripts as the source, TCR beta CDR3 regions were amplified. RT-PCR in the first round (using the HTBI primer set) targeted the TCR CDR3. In TCRdb, the multiplex PCR reads were re-called with MiXCR into one record per CDR3 protein. The sample lists 490,000 or so distinct CDR3 sequences; 46% were seen once. Sequences were obtained from peripheral blood or thyroid tissue (not recorded which). The receptors were gathered from an adult woman with Graves' disease, either hyperthyroidism or ophthalmopathy (not recorded which).

The chain carries TRBV24-1 and TRBJ1-4; 8 positions agree with TRBD1. Judging by the DNA end, TRBJ1-5 fits better; the J call may be wrong. This CDR3 spans 13 amino acids. Germline CDR1 and CDR2: KGHDR and SFDVKD. The CDR3 loop is CATAGQGNQPQHF. The DNA for the CDR3 is TGTGCCACCGCGGGACAGGGCAATCAGCCCCAGCATTTT.

This clonotype was seen a handful of times. CDR3 protein: CASSLDGQAYEQYF. The CDR3 nucleotides read TGTGCCAGCAGCTTAGATGGGCAGGCCTACGAGCAGTACTTC. The chain recombines TRBV7-9 with TRBJ2-7; unclear D gene. The CDR3 is 14 amino acids. Trimming cost V 1 base and J 2 bases, with 9 bases left between them. Germline-derived CDR1 and CDR2 are SEHNR and FQNEAQ (reference sequence).

The chain is built from TRBV7-9 and TRBJ2-7; TRBD2 matches 7 bases. The better agreement between TRBJ2-1 and the DNA end casts doubt on the J call. Germline V gene lookup returns CDR1 SEHNR and CDR2 FQNEAQ (reference sequence). The length of the CDR3 is 14 residues. CDR3 amino acids: CASSLSFGGNEQFF. The CDR3, as DNA: TGTGCCAGCAGCTTAAGTTTCGGGGGGAATGAGCAGTTCTTC.

This chain links TRBV29-1 with TRBJ1-2; 7 bases fit TRBD1. V trimming: 6 bases; J trimming: 4 bases; junction bases outside the gene matches: 14. In germline, CDR1 is SQVTM, CDR2 ANQGSEA. The CDR3 length is 15 residues. The CDR3 DNA reads TGCAGCGTCGCCGGGTCGGGACAGACCTCCTATGGCTACACCTTC. Amino acids: CSVAGSGQTSYGYTF.

In regard to this clonotype: The junction does not match germline at one end; this may be a read error. The V gene is TRBV5-5, the J gene TRBJ1-2; TRBD1 matches at 7 bases. The CDR3 totals 17 residues. Germline CDR1 and CDR2: SGHKS and YYEKEE (reference sequence). CDR3 in amino acids: CASSLGGQAAFNYGYTF. The CDR3 region has the DNA TGCGCCAGCAGCTTGGGAGGACAGGCCGCTTTTAACTATGGCTACACCTTC.

This clonotype was recorded many times. The J gene is TRBJ1-2, the V gene TRBV20-1, with D possibly being TRBD1 (6 bases). Germline loops: CDR1 DFQATT, CDR2 SNEGSKA (reference sequence). Trimming took 2 bases from V and 3 from J, leaving 13 bases between them. This CDR3 contains 14 residues. DNA for the CDR3: TGCAGTGCTAGACCGCCGGGGGGCGACTATGGCTACACCTTC. It codes for CSARPPGGDYGYTF.

This clonotype was counted many times. The V gene is TRBV15, the J gene TRBJ2-2; unclear D gene. The CDR3 totals 13 residues. Trimming removed 3 bases from V and 0 bases from J, with 2 bases in between. Germline V gene data show CDR1 as LNHNV and CDR2 as YYDKDF (reference sequence). CDR3 DNA: TGTGCCACCAGCAGGCCGAACACCGGGGAGCTGTTTTTT. Its translation is CATSRPNTGELFF. The entire variable domain, with the rest obtained from reference TRBV15 and TRBJ2-2, is as follows: DAMVIQNPRYQVTQFGKPVTLSCSQTLNHNVMYWYQQKSSQAPKLLFHYYDKDFNNEADTPDNFQSRRPNTSFCFLDIRSPGLGDTAMYLCATSRPNTGELFFGEGSRLTVL.

Concerning this clonotype itself: A read error may explain this, as a much larger clone is one base away. The chain couples TRBV20-1 to TRBJ2-7; no clear D. There are 18 residues in the CDR3. The germline CDR1 and CDR2 sequences are DFQATT and SNEGSKA (reference sequence). With 5 bases removed from V and 2 bases from J, the gap between germline ends came to 28 bases. This CDR3 reads CSAVLGNTATLLTYEQYF. CDR3 bases: TGCAGTGCTGTCCTCGGCAACACCGCGACCCTATTAACCTACGAGCAGTACTTC.

This clonotype was found a few times. In DNA, the CDR3 is TGTGCCATCTCCCCTGGCGGACCCACTGAAGCTTTCTTT. Translated, it gives CAISPGGPTEAFF. The chain employs TRBV10-3 and TRBJ1-1; D is uncertain. Germline CDR1 ENHRY, CDR2 SYGVKD. This CDR3 contains 13 residues. Trimming removed 8 bases at V and 4 bases at J, with 14 bases between.

This clonotype has a handful of counts. The chain has TRBV20-1 and TRBJ1-4; D ambiguous. This CDR3 contains 13 residues. Germline V lookup: CDR1 DFQATT, CDR2 SNEGSKA (reference sequence). The germline V and J ends were trimmed by 5 bases and 10 bases, with 17 bases remaining between them. CDR3 protein: CSAFRSGSPKLFF. In nucleotides, the CDR3 is TGCAGTGCTTTTCGATCCGGGTCCCCAAAACTGTTTTTT.

The chain combines TRBV20-1 with TRBJ2-3; 8 bases are a match to TRBD1. The ends lost 4 bases at V and 1 base at J; junction bases unmatched: 7. This CDR3 is built from 15 residues. Looked up from germline, CDR1 is DFQATT and CDR2 is SNEGSKA (reference sequence). The CDR3 DNA reads TGCAGTGCTATCTCCCCGGACAGGGGCACAGATACGCAGTATTTT. It translates to CSAISPDRGTDTQYF.

This clonotype was observed a single time. This rearrangement joins TRBV7-3 to TRBJ2-5; 7 bases are a match to TRBD2. CDR1 is SGHTA and CDR2 is FQGTGA in the germline V gene. There are 15 residues in the CDR3. The V gene end was trimmed by 9 bases and the J gene end by 2 bases; junction bases not matched to a gene: 12. CDR3 region: CASARELAVQETQYF. For the CDR3, the DNA is TGTGCCAGTGCTAGAGAGCTAGCGGTTCAAGAGACCCAGTACTTC.

This clonotype occurred a few times. CDR3 residues: CASGTSYEKLFF. The CDR3 nucleotides are TGTGCCAGCGGGACAAGCTATGAAAAACTGTTTTTT. The chain joins TRBV10-3 to TRBJ1-4; D possibly corresponds to TRBD1 (6 bases). The V gene lost 10 bases and the J gene lost 6 bases, with 12 bases spanning the gap. The CDR3 totals 12 residues. Germline-derived CDR1 and CDR2 are ENHRY and SYGVKD.

This clonotype was seen ten or more times. This rearrangement joins TRBV20-1 to TRBJ1-5; D gene uncertain. The V end lost 3 bases, the J end lost 0 bases, and 9 bases lay between the germline ends. Germline CDR1 is DFQATT and CDR2 is SNEGSKA (reference sequence). The CDR3 contains 14 residues. DNA for the CDR3: TGCAGTGCTAGTCGGCGGGGTAGCAATCAGCCCCAGCATTTT. Translating gives CSASRRGSNQPQHF.

This clonotype appeared many times. This chain links TRBV20-1 with TRBJ1-5, with TRBD1 as a possible D gene (5 bases). Germline V CDR1 and CDR2: DFQATT, SNEGSKA (reference sequence). The CDR3 has 15 residues. Between the trimmed V and J ends, which lost 6 bases and 0 bases, there was a span of 15 bases. The CDR3 region has the DNA TGCAGTGCCAGGAGAGGGACGGATAGCAATCAGCCCCAGCATTTT. Translation: CSARRGTDSNQPQHF.

The rearrangement uses TRBV15 and TRBJ1-2; no clear D gene. V gave up 2 bases and J gave up 2 bases, with 9 bases separating them. The CDR3 length is 14 residues. Per the germline V gene, CDR1 is LNHNV and CDR2 is YYDKDF (reference sequence). CDR3 protein: CATSRPDGNYGYTF. The CDR3 DNA reads as TGTGCCACCAGCAGACCAGACGGGAACTATGGCTACACCTTC.

This sequence joins TRBV7-9 and TRBJ2-7, with D tentatively TRBD1 (6 bases). Germline V lookup: CDR1 SEHNR, CDR2 FQNEAQ (reference sequence). V lost 4 bases to trimming and J lost 3 bases, with 16 bases between them. The CDR3 is made up of 15 amino acids. The DNA of the CDR3 is TGTGCCAGCAGCTCAAGGGGCAGGGGAGACTACGAGCAGTACTTC. Translated: CASSSRGRGDYEQYF.

This chain connects TRBV7-2 to TRBJ1-1; tentatively, D is TRBD1 (6 bases). The V gene lost 6 bases and the J gene lost 4 bases, with 15 bases spanning the gap. Per germline, CDR1 SGHTA and CDR2 FQGNSA. CDR3 length: 14 amino acids. The CDR3 DNA reads as TGTGCCAGCAGACCCCAGGGGATTGGCACTGAAGCTTTCTTT. Protein: CASRPQGIGTEAFF.

This clonotype showed up just a few times. V is TRBV29-1 and J is TRBJ2-7, with a possible D match to TRBD1 (5 bases). The germline V gene encodes CDR1 SQVTM and CDR2 ANQGSEA. The CDR3 consists of 13 residues. V lost 8 bases and J 2 bases, leaving 16 bases between the germline ends. The CDR3 reads CSQGASPAYEQYF. Here the CDR3 DNA reads TGCAGCCAAGGGGCAAGCCCAGCCTACGAGCAGTACTTC.

This chain links TRBV7-9 with TRBJ2-5; the D is unclear. This CDR3 is built from 13 residues. CDR1 and CDR2 from the germline V gene are SEHNR and FQNEAQ (reference sequence). Trimming left V 7 bases short and J 3 bases short, with 12 bases between. The CDR3: CASTFPSKETQYF. CDR3 nucleotides: TGTGCCAGCACCTTCCCTTCGAAAGAGACCCAGTACTTC.

The chain joins TRBV7-9 to TRBJ2-7, with unresolved D. Germline CDR1 is SEHNR and CDR2 is FQNEAQ (reference sequence). The CDR3 spans 12 residues. The V and J ends lost 11 bases and 7 bases respectively, with 18 bases between them. The CDR3 DNA reads as TGTGCCTGGAGTAGGCCGACGGAAGAGCAGTACTTC. This sequence encodes CAWSRPTEEQYF.

This clonotype was found many times. The genes are TRBV11-2 and TRBJ1-2; D uncertain. Trimming stripped 4 bases from V and 9 bases from J, with 12 bases between. The germline CDR1 and CDR2 sequences are SGHAT and FQNNGV. CDR3 length: 12 residues. The CDR3 sequence: CASSSPLKRYTF. The CDR3 DNA sequence: TGTGCCAGCAGCTCACCCCTCAAGCGCTACACCTTC.

The V gene is TRBV20-1, the J gene TRBJ2-7; maybe TRBD1 (5 bases). The length of the CDR3 is 16 residues. The V and J ends lost 0 bases and 1 base respectively, with 16 bases between them. Germline loops: CDR1 DFQATT, CDR2 SNEGSKA (reference sequence). The CDR3 DNA sequence: TGCAGTGCTAGAGATTGGAGCAGGGTGGGATCCTACGAGCAGTACTTC. Protein sequence: CSARDWSRVGSYEQYF.

This clonotype was detected only a few times. The rearrangement links TRBV2 to TRBJ2-7, with D tentatively TRBD1 (6 bases). CDR3 size: 12 residues. The V end lost 6 bases, the J end lost 5 bases, and 11 bases lay between the germline ends. CDR1 and CDR2 from the germline V gene are SNHLY and FYNNEI. CDR3 bases: TGTGCCAGCAGGACAGGTTTGGACGAGCAGTACTTC. Translating gives CASRTGLDEQYF.

As for this clonotype: A junction end diverges from the germline sequence, so it may reflect a read error. V usage is TRBV9 and J usage is TRBJ1-2; D may be TRBD1 (6 bases). The germline CDR1 and CDR2 sequences are SGDLS and YYNGEE. The CDR3 totals 15 residues. CDR3 nucleotide sequence: TGCGCCAGCACCCCTGCGCTGGGGGCGCAAATTGGCTACACCTTC. This encodes CASTPALGAQIGYTF.

The V call is TRBV7-8, the J call TRBJ2-5; 8 nucleotides agree with TRBD1. Germline V lookup: CDR1 SGHVS, CDR2 FQNEAQ. The V and J ends lost 6 bases and 2 bases, in that order; junction bases with no gene match: 8. This CDR3 region has 15 residues. CDR3 DNA: TGTGCCAGCAGAGCCACAGGGGGACCACAAGAGACCCAGTACTTC. It specifies CASRATGGPQETQYF.

This clonotype showed up just a few times. This rearrangement joins TRBV4-2 to TRBJ2-7; 14 nucleotides line up with TRBD2. CDR1 is LGHNA, CDR2 YNFKEQ, per germline. The CDR3 is 16 residues long. Unmatched junction bases numbered 5, after V lost 1 base and J lost 6 bases. The CDR3 loop is CASSQGLAGGPSEQYF. CDR3 sequence (DNA): TGTGCCAGCAGCCAAGGACTAGCGGGAGGGCCAAGCGAGCAGTACTTC.

The rearrangement uses TRBV29-1 and TRBJ1-4; TRBD1 aligns across 7 bases. CDR1 and CDR2 (germline): SQVTM, ANQGSEA. Trimming cost V 8 bases and J 8 bases; bases outside gene matches: 5. The CDR3 is 11 residues long. DNA of the CDR3: TGCAGCATAGGGACAGAAGAAAAACTGTTTTTT. It encodes CSIGTEEKLFF.

The chain links TRBV10-3 to TRBJ1-5, with 12 bases fitting TRBD1. The ends lost 10 bases at V and 6 bases at J; junction bases unmatched: 7. The CDR3 consists of 14 residues. Germline CDR1 and CDR2: ENHRY and SYGVKD. The CDR3 DNA sequence: TGTGCCACCTATCCGGGACAGGGGGCTCAGCCCCAGCATTTT. This translates into CATYPGQGAQPQHF.

This clonotype was recorded at least ten times. The chain has TRBV15 and TRBJ2-5, with D possibly matching TRBD1 (7 bases). Germline assignment: CDR1 LNHNV and CDR2 YYDKDF (reference sequence). CDR3 length equals 16 residues. Trimming left V 1 base short and J 4 bases short, with 16 bases between. CDR3 nucleotides: TGTGCCACCAGCAGAGGGCGGGAACCAGGGGGAGAGACCCAGTACTTC. As protein: CATSRGREPGGETQYF.